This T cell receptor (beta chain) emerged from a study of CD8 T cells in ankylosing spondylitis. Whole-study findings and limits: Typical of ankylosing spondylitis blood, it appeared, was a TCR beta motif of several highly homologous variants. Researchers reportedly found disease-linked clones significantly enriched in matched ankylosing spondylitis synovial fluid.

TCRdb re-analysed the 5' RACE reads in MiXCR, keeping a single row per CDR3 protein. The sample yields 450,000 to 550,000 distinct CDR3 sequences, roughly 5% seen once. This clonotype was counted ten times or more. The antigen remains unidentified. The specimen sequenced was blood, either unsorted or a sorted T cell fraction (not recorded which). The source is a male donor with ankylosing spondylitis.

The CDR3 sequence is CASSQGGLAGDGANVLTF. The CDR3 DNA sequence: TGCGCCAGCAGCCAAGGTGGACTAGCGGGAGACGGGGCCAACGTCCTGACTTTC. The rearrangement links TRBV4-3 to TRBJ2-6; 13 positions match TRBD2. CDR1 LGHNA and CDR2 YSLEER come from the germline V gene. With V trimmed by 1 base and J by 4 bases, 4 bases remained unmatched. The CDR3 is 18 amino acids.